The source of this TCR beta chain is a study of blood T cells in healthy people across ages. Broader study findings: TCR beta diversity, measured per million T cells, fell in a roughly linear way with age. Versus aged donors, long-lived donors had higher diversity and more naive CD4+ cells.

V lost 6 bases and J lost 4, with 16 bases in between. The CDR3 loop spans 15 amino acids. In germline, CDR1 is SGHDN, CDR2 FVKESK. A second about 7 to 12 cycle PCR used barcoded and J-beta primers. Every cDNA molecule bore a tag from a template-switch adaptor containing 12 random nucleotides. TCRdb re-derived calls from the 5' RACE reads in MiXCR, one entry per CDR3 protein. The repertoire holds over 1,500,000 distinct CDR3 sequences, with 49% as singletons. This clonotype was found once. Its specificity is unknown. V gene TRBV14 combines with J gene TRBJ2-1; D unresolved. This TCR came from a woman aged 40 to 55 in good health. Specimen: blood. This chain's CDR3 is CASSGGPDPYNEQFF. As DNA, the CDR3 is TGTGCCAGCAGTGGCGGTCCGGACCCATACAATGAGCAGTTCTTC.